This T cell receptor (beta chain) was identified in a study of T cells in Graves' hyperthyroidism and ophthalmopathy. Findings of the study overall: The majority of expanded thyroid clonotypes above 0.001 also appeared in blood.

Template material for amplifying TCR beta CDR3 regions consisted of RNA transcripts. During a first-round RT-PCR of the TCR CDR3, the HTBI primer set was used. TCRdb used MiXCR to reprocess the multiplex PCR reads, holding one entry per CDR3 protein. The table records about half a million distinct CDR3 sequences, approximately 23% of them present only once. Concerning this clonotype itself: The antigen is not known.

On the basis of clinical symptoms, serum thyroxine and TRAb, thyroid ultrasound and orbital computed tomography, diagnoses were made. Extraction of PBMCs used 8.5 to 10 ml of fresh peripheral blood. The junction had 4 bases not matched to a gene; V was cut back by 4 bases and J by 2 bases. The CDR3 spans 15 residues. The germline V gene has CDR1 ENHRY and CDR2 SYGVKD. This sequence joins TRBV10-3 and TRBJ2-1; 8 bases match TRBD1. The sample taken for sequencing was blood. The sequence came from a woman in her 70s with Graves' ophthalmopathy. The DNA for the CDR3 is TGTGCCATCAGTGTAATACAGGGGGCCTACAATGAGCAGTTCTTC. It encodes CAISVIQGAYNEQFF.